One sample yielded the 21 T cell receptor beta chains listed below, sequenced in a study of T-cell memory formation after mild COVID-19. Using its own MiXCR run on the 5' RACE reads, TCRdb lists one record per CDR3 protein. The table has 400,000 to 450,000 distinct CDR3 sequences, 15% to 20% seen once. Sequences were obtained from PBMCs or a T cell subset sorted from them (not recorded which). All receptors come from a man aged 18 to 30 who had mild COVID-19 (a few samples of this study predate the infection). Cell type and time point are not known.

This clonotype turned up a few times. The J gene is TRBJ2-7, the V gene TRBV4-3; D tentatively reads TRBD1 or TRBD2 (5 bases each). The CDR3 has 17 amino acids. Trimming cost V 4 bases and J 0 bases, with 19 bases left between them. Looked up from germline, CDR1 is LGHNA and CDR2 is YSLEER. The CDR3 DNA reads TGCGCCAGCAGCCGGGGCATGCCGAAACGGGGCTCCTACGAGCAGTACGTC. As protein: CASSRGMPKRGSYEQYV.

Here the CDR3 DNA reads TGCAGTGCTAGCGGGTGGCTTGTCGCAGATACGCAGTATTTT. It translates to CSASGWLVADTQYF. The chain is built from TRBV20-1 and TRBJ2-3, with D uncertain. Trimming stripped 3 bases from V and 4 bases from J, with 14 bases between. The CDR3 runs 14 residues. CDR1 and CDR2 from the germline V gene are DFQATT and SNEGSKA (reference sequence).

The chain carries TRBV2 and TRBJ1-5; D unclear. The CDR3 is 13 amino acids. V was clipped by 3 bases and J by 7 bases, with 10 bases between them. CDR1 SNHLY and CDR2 FYNNEI come from the germline V gene. Here the CDR3 DNA reads TGTGCCAGCAGTGAGGGGAACGGGCAGCCCCAGCATTTT. Translating gives CASSEGNGQPQHF.

This clonotype was counted a few times. In DNA, the CDR3 is TGTGCCAGCAGCGGAGGAGGGAGCCAAGAGACCCAGTACTTC. Its protein is CASSGGGSQETQYF. The V and J genes are TRBV9 and TRBJ2-5; possible D gene TRBD2, 6 bases. With 3 bases removed from V and 1 base from J, the gap between germline ends came to 10 bases. Germline V gene sequence: CDR1 SGDLS, CDR2 YYNGEE. The CDR3 has 14 residues.

A few counts support this clonotype. The DNA of the CDR3 is TGTGCCAGCAGACCTGACAGGTCCCCACTTAAGAACACTGAAGCTTTCTTT. Its translation is CASRPDRSPLKNTEAFF. J is TRBJ1-1 and V is TRBV7-2; perhaps TRBD1 as D (6 bases). The CDR3 runs 17 residues. Germline CDR1 reads SGHTA; CDR2 reads FQGNSA. Trimming removed 6 bases at V and 1 base at J, with 21 bases between.

This clonotype was seen only a few times. The genes are TRBV28 and TRBJ1-2; tentative D call: TRBD1 (5 bases). CDR1 MDHEN and CDR2 SYDVKM come from the germline V gene. The length of the CDR3 is 13 residues. V lost 3 bases to trimming and J lost 8 bases, with 13 bases between them. The CDR3 loop reads CASSLQGRGGYTF. The CDR3 region has the DNA TGTGCCAGCAGTTTGCAGGGTCGGGGAGGCTACACCTTC.

The rearrangement joins TRBV6-5 to TRBJ2-5; D not certain. V was clipped by 5 bases and J by 0 bases, with 10 bases between them. CDR3 length: 14 residues. Germline V gene data show CDR1 as MNHEY and CDR2 as SVGAGI. The CDR3 sequence is CASSDRAYQETQYF. CDR3 nucleotide sequence: TGTGCCAGCAGTGACCGGGCCTACCAAGAGACCCAGTACTTC.

The gene calls are TRBV6-5 and TRBJ1-1, with D hard to call. CDR3 length equals 13 residues. V lost 2 bases to trimming and J lost 0 bases, with 4 bases between them. Looked up from germline, CDR1 is MNHEY and CDR2 is SVGAGI. The CDR3 DNA is TGTGCCAGCAGTTACGGAATGAACACTGAAGCTTTCTTT. Amino acid sequence: CASSYGMNTEAFF.

This rearrangement joins TRBV6-5 to TRBJ2-5; D might be TRBD2 (6 bases). The V and J ends lost 0 bases and 1 base respectively, with 12 bases between them. Germline lookup yields CDR1 MNHEY and CDR2 SVGAGI. CDR3 length equals 16 residues. The CDR3 loop reads CASSYSGGIPQETQYF. The DNA of the CDR3 is TGTGCCAGCAGTTACTCAGGCGGGATCCCCCAAGAGACCCAGTACTTC.

The chain uses TRBV20-1 and TRBJ2-1, with TRBD2 identical over 9 bases. The ends lost 4 bases at V and 5 bases at J; junction bases unmatched: 9. CDR1 and CDR2 (germline): DFQATT, SNEGSKA (reference sequence). This CDR3 has 15 residues. CDR3 in DNA: TGCAGTGCTATCCACAGCGGGGGGAGGGACAATGAGCAGTTCTTC. Its protein product is CSAIHSGGRDNEQFF.

This clonotype was seen repeatedly, ten times or more. The gene calls are TRBV12-3 or TRBV12-4 and TRBJ1-5, with D uncertain. V shed 2 bases and J shed 5 bases, with 10 bases lying between them. The CDR3 loop spans 14 amino acids. The CDR3 reads CASSLSGRDQPQHF. The CDR3 nucleotides read TGTGCCAGCAGTTTAAGCGGGAGAGATCAGCCCCAGCATTTT.

The sample holds many counts of this clonotype. The rearrangement joins TRBV7-2 to TRBJ2-5, with D tentatively TRBD1 (5 bases). The V gene lost 6 bases and the J gene lost 5 bases, with 10 bases spanning the gap. The CDR3 is 12 residues long. Per germline, CDR1 SGHTA and CDR2 FQGNSA. The CDR3, as DNA: TGTGCCAGCAGGGGAAGGGGTGAGACCCAGTACTTC. It codes for CASRGRGETQYF.

This clonotype was detected only a few times. The chain couples TRBV20-1 to TRBJ1-5; 8 bases are a match to TRBD1. The CDR3 is 12 residues long. Trimming at V came to 6 bases and at J to 6 bases, leaving 4 bases not matched to a gene. Germline CDR1 is DFQATT and CDR2 is SNEGSKA (reference sequence). The CDR3: CSASTGGQPQHF. The CDR3 DNA reads as TGCAGTGCCTCAACAGGGGGTCAGCCCCAGCATTTT.

This clonotype was seen only a few times. V and J are TRBV29-1 and TRBJ1-3; weak D call: TRBD1 (5 bases). The V gene's germline CDR1 is SQVTM and CDR2 ANQGSEA. CDR3 length: 12 residues. V lost 4 bases and J 4 bases, leaving 8 bases between the germline ends. The CDR3 here is CSVGGYGNTIYF. In nucleotides, the CDR3 is TGCAGCGTTGGGGGGTACGGAAACACCATATATTTT.

There are a few counts of this clonotype. The rearrangement links TRBV25-1 to TRBJ2-3; D perhaps matches TRBD2 (7 bases). The germline V gene has CDR1 MGHDK and CDR2 SYGVNS. The CDR3 is 14 amino acids. V lost 8 bases and J 4 bases, leaving 16 bases between the germline ends. Here the CDR3 DNA reads TGTGCCAGCGAGTGGGGGGGCCGGGCAGATACGCAGTATTTT. This encodes CASEWGGRADTQYF.

This chain uses TRBV4-1 with TRBJ1-2; the D is unclear. Trimming removed 1 base at V and 8 bases at J, with 14 bases between. The CDR3 consists of 14 residues. Germline-derived CDR1 and CDR2 are MGHRA and YSYEKL. Here the CDR3 reads CASSQAQVVGGYTF. The CDR3, as DNA: TGCGCCAGCAGCCAAGCCCAGGTCGTAGGCGGCTACACCTTC.

This clonotype was recorded at least ten times. The chain carries TRBV5-1 and TRBJ1-1; D gene uncertain. Germline CDR1 is SGHRS and CDR2 is YFSETQ. V lost 4 bases to trimming and J lost 5 bases, with 15 bases between them. This CDR3 spans 14 amino acids. In DNA form, the CDR3 reads TGCGCCAGCAGCCAGAATCCGGGGATTACTGAAGCTTTCTTT. It is translated as CASSQNPGITEAFF.

The chain joins TRBV5-1 to TRBJ2-3, with 7 positions matching TRBD1. Germline loops: CDR1 SGHRS, CDR2 YFSETQ. The CDR3 consists of 16 residues. Trimming at V came to 3 bases and at J to 4 bases, leaving 11 bases not matched to a gene. The CDR3 is CASSSGRQGVADTQYF. In nucleotides, the CDR3 is TGCGCCAGCAGCTCCGGAAGACAGGGAGTAGCAGATACGCAGTATTTT.

This clonotype came up many times. The chain joins TRBV11-2 to TRBJ2-5; 10 bases match TRBD2. The J segment lost 1 base and the V segment lost 1 base, leaving 6 bases of the junction unmatched. Germline CDR1 SGHAT, CDR2 FQNNGV. This CDR3 region has 17 residues. The DNA for the CDR3 is TGTGCCAGCAGCTTAGTCTCTAGCGGGGGCCGCCAAGAGACCCAGTACTTC. Its protein is CASSLVSSGGRQETQYF.

The chain carries TRBV19 and TRBJ2-1; 8 bases align to TRBD1. Germline trimming cut 5 bases from V and 3 bases from J; bases unmatched to any gene: 6. Per germline, CDR1 LNHDA and CDR2 SQIVND (reference sequence). The CDR3 contains 15 residues. The CDR3 nucleotides are TGTGCCAGTAGTCCTGACAGGGGTTACTACAATGAGCAGTTCTTC. Translation: CASSPDRGYYNEQFF.

The gene calls are TRBV6-5 and TRBJ2-3, with D possibly matching TRBD1 (6 bases). Trimming took off 10 bases at V and 0 bases at J, with 20 bases between the two ends. The CDR3 loop spans 16 amino acids. Germline CDR1 and CDR2: MNHEY and SVGAGI. The chain's CDR3 is CATHGTLHSSTDTQYF. The CDR3 coding sequence is TGTGCCACCCACGGGACACTCCACTCCAGCACAGATACGCAGTATTTT.